Shown below are 24 T cell receptor beta chains from a single sample sequenced in a study of lymphopenia after photon versus proton radiotherapy. Libraries were prepared by immunoSEQ multiplex PCR; TCRdb keeps only in-frame clonotypes and omits some of them. The data show about 160,000 clones, with less than 90% seen just once and around 5% held by the top ten. The source material was peripheral blood, sampled from a patient treated with photon-based radiotherapy. These receptors were taken from a man aged 45 to 65 with gastric cancer.

The chain uses TRBV19 and TRBJ2-5; D is unclear. CDR3 length: 13 residues. In germline, CDR1 is LNHDA, CDR2 SQIVND (reference sequence). Trimming pared 6 bases from V and 5 bases from J, leaving 13 bases between. CDR3 region: CASRPDIGETQYF. In nucleotides, the CDR3 is TGTGCCAGTAGGCCTGACATTGGGGAGACCCAGTACTTC.

This clone was detected only once. The V call is TRBV4-3, the J call TRBJ1-1; the D is unclear. The germline V and J ends were trimmed by 2 bases and 4 bases, with 11 bases remaining between them. The CDR3 loop spans 14 amino acids. In germline, CDR1 is LGHNA, CDR2 YSLEER. The CDR3: CASSQIGEGTEAFF. In nucleotides, the CDR3 is TGCGCCAGCAGCCAAATCGGGGAGGGCACTGAAGCTTTCTTT.

This chain links TRBV6-6 with TRBJ2-7, with D perhaps matching TRBD1 or TRBD2 (5 bases each). CDR1 is MNHNY, CDR2 SVGAGI, per germline (reference sequence). Trimming pared 8 bases from V and 0 bases from J, leaving 14 bases between. This CDR3 has 14 amino acids. CDR3 residues: CASRDLKRSYEQYF. Here the CDR3 DNA reads TGTGCCAGCCGGGACCTAAAACGCTCCTACGAGCAGTACTTC.

The rearrangement joins TRBV7-2 to TRBJ2-7; D possibly matches TRBD1 or TRBD2 (7 bases each). V was shortened by 4 bases and J by 3 bases, with 10 bases between the two germline ends. CDR1 and CDR2 (germline): SGHTA, FQGNSA. The CDR3 consists of 13 residues. CDR3 nucleotides: TGTGCCAGCAGCTCCAGGGGGGGCTACGAGCAGTACTTC. It is translated as CASSSRGGYEQYF.

CDR3 in DNA: TGTGCCAGCAGCCAGACTAGCGGGAGATCCACAGATACGCAGTATTTT. This codes for CASSQTSGRSTDTQYF. This rearrangement joins TRBV2 to TRBJ2-3; 12 bases fit TRBD2. This CDR3 comprises 16 residues. The V gene end was trimmed by 6 bases and the J gene end by 2 bases; junction bases not matched to a gene: 6. The germline V gene has CDR1 SNHLY and CDR2 FYNNEI.

The J gene is TRBJ2-3, the V gene TRBV14; TRBD2 aligns across 14 bases. The CDR3 loop spans 17 amino acids. The V segment lost 3 bases and the J segment 0 bases; nucleotides outside the gene matches: 2. Germline V gene data show CDR1 as SGHDN and CDR2 as FVKESK. The CDR3, as DNA: TGTGCCAGCAGCCATTGGACTAGCGGGAGGAGCACAGATACGCAGTATTTT. Protein: CASSHWTSGRSTDTQYF.

The CDR3, as DNA: TGTGCCAGCAGTTCCGTGACAGGGGGCTCACTAGAGCCCCAGCATTTT. Translation: CASSSVTGGSLEPQHF. This sequence joins TRBV6-5 and TRBJ1-5; 10 nucleotides align to TRBD1. The CDR3 has 16 residues. Germline assignment: CDR1 MNHEY and CDR2 SVGAGI. Trimming removed 4 bases from V and 8 bases from J; junction bases left unmatched: 11.

V is TRBV27 and J is TRBJ1-2; 7 nucleotides agree with TRBD1. The CDR3 is made up of 14 amino acids. Germline trimming cut 6 bases from V and 7 bases from J; bases unmatched to any gene: 11. Germline V gives CDR1 MNHEY, CDR2 SMNVEV (reference sequence). The CDR3 region is CASSAPDRVGGYTF. As DNA, the CDR3 is TGTGCCAGCAGCGCCCCCGACAGGGTGGGTGGCTACACCTTC.

This rearrangement joins TRBV11-3 to TRBJ1-1; perhaps TRBD1 as D (6 bases). Trimming stripped 5 bases from V and 10 bases from J, with 17 bases between. Germline CDR1 and CDR2: SGHNT and YENEEA. The CDR3 is 13 residues long. CDR3 in DNA: TGTGCCAGCAGCGGCAGATCAGGGGAGAGAGCTTTCTTT. Residues: CASSGRSGERAFF.

This chain connects TRBV28 to TRBJ2-7, with TRBD2 as a possible D gene (6 bases). The length of the CDR3 is 13 residues. Between the trimmed V and J ends, which lost 9 bases and 0 bases, there was a span of 12 bases. Per germline, CDR1 MDHEN and CDR2 SYDVKM. CDR3 bases: TGTGCCAGTGCGGGACTCAGCTCCTACGAGCAGTACTTC. It codes for CASAGLSSYEQYF.

The rearrangement links TRBV30 to TRBJ2-3; TRBD2 matches at 10 bases. The germline gives CDR1 GTSNPN, CDR2 SVGIG (reference sequence). CDR3 size: 15 residues. The junction had 5 bases not matched to a gene; V was cut back by 5 bases and J by 0 bases. CDR3 in DNA: TGTGCCTGGGTCCGGACTAGCGGCAGCACAGATACGCAGTATTTT. Its translation is CAWVRTSGSTDTQYF.

The chain carries TRBV11-2 and TRBJ2-7; 10 bases match TRBD2. The CDR3 loop spans 17 amino acids. The germline V gene has CDR1 SGHAT and CDR2 FQNNGV. J gave up 6 bases and V 4 bases, and 15 bases lay outside the gene matches. The CDR3: CASSSLAFEREGREQYF. The CDR3 nucleotides are TGTGCCAGCAGCTCGCTGGCCTTTGAGCGGGAGGGCCGCGAGCAGTACTTC. The whole variable domain, filled in from reference TRBV11-2 and TRBJ2-7, reads EAGVAQSPRYKIIEKRQSVAFWCNPISGHATLYWYQQILGQGPKLLIQFQNNGVVDDSQLPKDRFSAERLKGVDSTLKIQPAKLEDSAVYLCASSSLAFEREGREQYFGPGTRLTVT.

This clone was counted between two and nine times. The gene calls are TRBV18 and TRBJ2-7; 8 bases are a match to TRBD1. The V segment lost 5 bases and the J segment 7 bases; nucleotides outside the gene matches: 13. The CDR3 totals 15 residues. Per germline, CDR1 KGHSH and CDR2 LQKENI. CDR3 in DNA: TGTGCCAGCTCATCGGTCGGCCAGGGGGCGGGGGAGCAGTACTTC. This translates into CASSSVGQGAGEQYF.

The chain carries TRBV2 and TRBJ2-3; 8 nucleotides line up with TRBD2. J lost 0 bases, V lost 1 base, and 0 bases had no gene match. CDR3 length equals 15 residues. CDR1 is SNHLY and CDR2 is FYNNEI in the germline V gene. The CDR3: CASSEGTSSTDTQYF. CDR3 nucleotides: TGTGCCAGCAGTGAAGGGACTAGCAGCACAGATACGCAGTATTTT.

V is TRBV7-7 and J is TRBJ2-1; 7 bases line up with TRBD2. The CDR3 extends over 14 amino acids. Germline V gene lookup returns CDR1 SSHAT and CDR2 FNYEAQ (reference sequence). V lost 5 bases, J lost 4 bases, and 5 bases stayed unmatched. The CDR3 spells CASSLGTKYNEQFF. The CDR3 nucleotides are TGTGCCAGCAGCCTCGGGACTAAGTACAATGAGCAGTTCTTC.

The genes are TRBV2 and TRBJ2-3, with 7 positions matching TRBD1. Trimming cost V 6 bases and J 5 bases; bases outside gene matches: 5. The CDR3 loop spans 13 amino acids. Germline CDR1 is SNHLY and CDR2 is FYNNEI. CDR3 region: CASRSTGIDTQYF. The CDR3 DNA reads as TGTGCCAGCAGGTCGACAGGGATAGATACGCAGTATTTT.

The rearrangement links TRBV7-9 to TRBJ2-2; D is perhaps TRBD1 (5 bases). Germline values: CDR1 SEHNR, CDR2 FQNEAQ (reference sequence). V dropped 2 bases and J dropped 6 bases, with 19 bases sitting between them. The CDR3 is 17 amino acids. CDR3 region: CASSLSLGPGIAGELFF. The DNA for the CDR3 is TGTGCCAGCAGCTTATCCCTTGGGCCAGGGATCGCCGGGGAGCTGTTTTTT.

The count of this clone is one. The rearrangement uses TRBV12-5 and TRBJ1-5; 7 bases match TRBD1. The V gene end was trimmed by 6 bases and the J gene end by 3 bases; junction bases not matched to a gene: 8. CDR1 and CDR2 from the germline V gene are LGHNT and FRNRAP. The CDR3 extends over 15 amino acids. The DNA for the CDR3 is TGTGCTAGTGGCCGACAGAGGGGGCCCAATCAGCCCCAGCATTTT. This encodes CASGRQRGPNQPQHF.

The rearrangement joins TRBV9 to TRBJ2-1, with D unresolved. CDR3 length: 14 residues. V was pared by 4 bases and J by 0 bases, with 8 bases between. CDR1 is SGDLS and CDR2 is YYNGEE in the germline V gene. The CDR3 reads CASSPISSYNEQFF. CDR3 sequence (DNA): TGTGCCAGCAGCCCCATTTCCTCCTACAATGAGCAGTTCTTC. Using reference TRBV9 and TRBJ2-1 for the parts outside the CDR3, the full variable domain is DSGVTQTPKHLITATGQRVTLRCSPRSGDLSVYWYQQSLDQGLQFLIQYYNGEERAKGNILERFSAQQFPDLHSELNLSSLELGDSALYFCASSPISSYNEQFFGPGTRLTVL.

The V and J genes are TRBV6-5 and TRBJ1-2, with D hard to call. The CDR3 has 14 amino acids. In germline, CDR1 is MNHEY, CDR2 SVGAGI. V lost 0 bases and J 5 bases, leaving 10 bases between the germline ends. In nucleotides, the CDR3 is TGTGCCAGCAGTTACTCCTATTCGAAGTATGGCTACACCTTC. It yields the protein CASSYSYSKYGYTF.

The chain recombines TRBV5-1 with TRBJ2-3; 9 nucleotides match TRBD1. Germline lookup yields CDR1 SGHRS and CDR2 YFSETQ. With V trimmed by 4 bases and J by 4 bases, 7 bases remained unmatched. The CDR3 has 15 residues. The CDR3 DNA reads TGCGCCAGCAGCCCGCAGGGACAGGGTGCAGATACGCAGTATTTT. It yields the protein CASSPQGQGADTQYF.

The V and J genes are TRBV19 and TRBJ1-5, with D unresolved. The CDR3 loop spans 13 amino acids. The V gene lost 2 bases and the J gene lost 5 bases, with 7 bases spanning the gap. Germline V gene lookup returns CDR1 LNHDA and CDR2 SQIVND (reference sequence). The CDR3 nucleotides are TGTGCCAGTAGTATATTTGCTGATCAGCCCCAGCATTTT. Its protein product is CASSIFADQPQHF.

The chain employs TRBV19 and TRBJ2-7, with TRBD2 as a possible D gene (6 bases). V lost 1 base and J lost 0, with 7 bases in between. This CDR3 has 14 residues. Germline CDR1 LNHDA, CDR2 SQIVND (reference sequence). The chain's CDR3 is CASSIVEGSYEQYF. In DNA form, the CDR3 reads TGTGCCAGTAGTATAGTGGAGGGCTCCTACGAGCAGTACTTC.

V usage is TRBV7-2 and J usage is TRBJ1-2; D call uncertain. The germline V and J ends were trimmed by 2 bases and 0 bases, with 4 bases remaining between them. The germline V gene encodes CDR1 SGHTA and CDR2 FQGNSA. This CDR3 is 13 amino acids long. CDR3 in amino acids: CASSLTANYGYTF. The CDR3 region has the DNA TGTGCCAGCAGCTTAACAGCTAACTATGGCTACACCTTC. Together with reference TRBV7-2 and TRBJ1-2, the CDR3 gives the full variable domain: GAGVSQSPSNKVTEKGKDVELRCDPISGHTALYWYRQSLGQGLEFLIYFQGNSAPDKSGLPSDRFSAERTGGSVSTLTIQRTQQEDSAVYLCASSLTANYGYTFGSGTRLTVV.